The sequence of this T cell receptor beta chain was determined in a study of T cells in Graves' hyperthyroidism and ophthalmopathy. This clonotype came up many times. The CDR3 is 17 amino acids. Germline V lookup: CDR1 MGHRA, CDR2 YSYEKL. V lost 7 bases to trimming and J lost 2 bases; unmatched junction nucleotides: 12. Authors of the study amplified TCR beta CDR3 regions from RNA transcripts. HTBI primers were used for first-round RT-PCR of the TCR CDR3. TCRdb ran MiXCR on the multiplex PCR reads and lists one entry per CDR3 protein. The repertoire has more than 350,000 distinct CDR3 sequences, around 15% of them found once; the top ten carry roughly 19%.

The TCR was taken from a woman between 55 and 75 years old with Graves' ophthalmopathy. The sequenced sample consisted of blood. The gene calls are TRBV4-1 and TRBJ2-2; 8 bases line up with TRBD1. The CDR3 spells CASTNRPGGANTGELFF. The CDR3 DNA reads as TGCGCCAGCACCAATCGTCCAGGGGGCGCAAACACCGGGGAGCTGTTTTTT.